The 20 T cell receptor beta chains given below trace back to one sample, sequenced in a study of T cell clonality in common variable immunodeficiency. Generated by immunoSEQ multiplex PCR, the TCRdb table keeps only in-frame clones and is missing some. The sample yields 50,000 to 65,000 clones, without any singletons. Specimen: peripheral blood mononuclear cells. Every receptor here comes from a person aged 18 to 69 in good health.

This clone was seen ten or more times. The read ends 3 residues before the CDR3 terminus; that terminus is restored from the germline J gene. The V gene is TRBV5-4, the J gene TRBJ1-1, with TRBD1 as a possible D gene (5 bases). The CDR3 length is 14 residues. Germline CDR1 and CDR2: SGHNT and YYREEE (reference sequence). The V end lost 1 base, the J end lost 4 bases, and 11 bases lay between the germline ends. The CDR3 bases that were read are TGTGCCAGCAGCTTGCGGGGGGGGGTCACTGAA. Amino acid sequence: CASSLRGGVTE. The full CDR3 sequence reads CASSLRGGVTEAFF.

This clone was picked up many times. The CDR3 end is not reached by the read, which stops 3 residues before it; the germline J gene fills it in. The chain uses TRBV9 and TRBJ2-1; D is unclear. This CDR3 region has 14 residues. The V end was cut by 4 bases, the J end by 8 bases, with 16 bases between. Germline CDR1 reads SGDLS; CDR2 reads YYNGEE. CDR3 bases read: TGTGCCAGCAGCTCTAATAAGATGGTGGATGAG. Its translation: CASSSNKMVDE. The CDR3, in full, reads CASSSNKMVDEQFF.

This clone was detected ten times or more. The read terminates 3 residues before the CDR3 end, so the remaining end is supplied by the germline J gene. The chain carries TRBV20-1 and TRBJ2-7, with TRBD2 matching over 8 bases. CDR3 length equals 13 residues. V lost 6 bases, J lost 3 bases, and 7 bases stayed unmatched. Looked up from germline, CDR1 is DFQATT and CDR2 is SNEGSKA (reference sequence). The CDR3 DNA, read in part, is TGCAGTGCCGCGGCGAGCGGGGGCTACGAG. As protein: CSAAASGGYE. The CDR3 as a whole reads CSAAASGGYEQYF.

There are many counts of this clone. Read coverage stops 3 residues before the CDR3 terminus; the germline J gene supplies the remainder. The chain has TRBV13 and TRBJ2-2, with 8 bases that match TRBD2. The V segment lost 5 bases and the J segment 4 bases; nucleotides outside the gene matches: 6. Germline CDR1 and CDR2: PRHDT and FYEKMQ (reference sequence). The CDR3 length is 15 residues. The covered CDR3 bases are TGTGCCAGCAGCCCGACCGGGGGGGCCACCGGGGAG. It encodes CASSPTGGATGE. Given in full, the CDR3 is CASSPTGGATGELFF. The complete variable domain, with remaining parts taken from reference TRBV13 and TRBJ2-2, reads AAGVIQSPRHLIKEKRETATLKCYPIPRHDTVYWYQQGPGQDPQFLISFYEKMQSDKGSIPDRFSAQQFSDYHSELNMSSLELGDSALYFCASSPTGGATGELFFGEGSRLTVL.

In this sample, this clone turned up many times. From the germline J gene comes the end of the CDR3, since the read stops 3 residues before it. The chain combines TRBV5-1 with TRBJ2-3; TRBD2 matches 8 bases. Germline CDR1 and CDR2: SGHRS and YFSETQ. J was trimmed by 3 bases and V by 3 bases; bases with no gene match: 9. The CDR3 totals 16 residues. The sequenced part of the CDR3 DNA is TGCGCCAGCAGCTCCCTCGGGGCGGGGGGAACAGATACG. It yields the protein CASSSLGAGGTDT. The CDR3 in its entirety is CASSSLGAGGTDTQYF.

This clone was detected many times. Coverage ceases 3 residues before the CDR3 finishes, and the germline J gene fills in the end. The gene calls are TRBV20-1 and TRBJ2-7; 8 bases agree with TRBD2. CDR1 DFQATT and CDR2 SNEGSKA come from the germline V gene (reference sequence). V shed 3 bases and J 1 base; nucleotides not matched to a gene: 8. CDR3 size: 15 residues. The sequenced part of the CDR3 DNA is TGCAGTGCTAGGAACCTAGCGGGTTCATCCTACGAG. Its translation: CSARNLAGSSYE. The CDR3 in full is CSARNLAGSSYEQYF.

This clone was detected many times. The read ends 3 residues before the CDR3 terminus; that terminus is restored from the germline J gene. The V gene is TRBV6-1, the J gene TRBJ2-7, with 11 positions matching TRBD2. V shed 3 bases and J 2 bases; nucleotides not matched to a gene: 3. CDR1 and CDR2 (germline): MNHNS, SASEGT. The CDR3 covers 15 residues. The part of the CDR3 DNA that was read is TGTGCCAGCAGTGATGATAGCGGGGGGGCCTACGAG. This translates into CASSDDSGGAYE. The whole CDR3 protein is CASSDDSGGAYEQYF.

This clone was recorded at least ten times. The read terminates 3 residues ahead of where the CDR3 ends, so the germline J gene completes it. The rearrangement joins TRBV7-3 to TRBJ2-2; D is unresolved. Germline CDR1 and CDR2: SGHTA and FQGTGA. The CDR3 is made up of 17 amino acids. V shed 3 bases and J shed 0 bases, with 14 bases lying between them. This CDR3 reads CASSLVPSGANTGELFF. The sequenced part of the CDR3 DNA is TGTGCCAGCAGCTTGGTCCCTTCAGGAGCGAACACCGGGGAG.

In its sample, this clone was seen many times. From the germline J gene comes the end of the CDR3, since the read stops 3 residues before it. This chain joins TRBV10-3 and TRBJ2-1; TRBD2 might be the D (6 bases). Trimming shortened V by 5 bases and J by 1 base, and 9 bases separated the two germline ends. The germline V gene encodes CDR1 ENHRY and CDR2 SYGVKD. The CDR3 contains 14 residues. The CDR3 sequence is CAISTGTSYNEQFF. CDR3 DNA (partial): TGTGCCATCAGTACCGGGACTTCCTACAATGAG.

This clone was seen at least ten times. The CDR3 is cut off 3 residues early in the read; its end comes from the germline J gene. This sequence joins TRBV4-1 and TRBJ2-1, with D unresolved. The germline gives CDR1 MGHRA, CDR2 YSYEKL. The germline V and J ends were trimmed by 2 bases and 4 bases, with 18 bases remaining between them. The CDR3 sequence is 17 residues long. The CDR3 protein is CASSQSVGYPLYNEQFF. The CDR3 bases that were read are TGCGCCAGCAGCCAAAGTGTAGGGTACCCCCTTTACAATGAG.

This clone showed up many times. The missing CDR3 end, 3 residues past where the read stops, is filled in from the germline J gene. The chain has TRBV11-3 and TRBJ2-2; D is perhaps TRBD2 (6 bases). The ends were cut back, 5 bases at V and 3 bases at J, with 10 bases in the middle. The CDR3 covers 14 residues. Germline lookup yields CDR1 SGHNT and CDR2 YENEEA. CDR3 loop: CASSPRDYTGELFF. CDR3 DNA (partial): TGTGCCAGCAGCCCCCGGGACTACACCGGGGAG.

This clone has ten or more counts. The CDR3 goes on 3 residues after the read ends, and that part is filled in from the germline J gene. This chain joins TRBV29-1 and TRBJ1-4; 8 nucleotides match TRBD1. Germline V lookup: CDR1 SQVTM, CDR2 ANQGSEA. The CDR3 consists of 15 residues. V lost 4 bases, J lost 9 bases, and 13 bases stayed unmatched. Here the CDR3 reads CSVVGIGQGGKKLFF. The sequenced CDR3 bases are TGCAGCGTTGTTGGGATTGGACAGGGAGGGAAAAAA.

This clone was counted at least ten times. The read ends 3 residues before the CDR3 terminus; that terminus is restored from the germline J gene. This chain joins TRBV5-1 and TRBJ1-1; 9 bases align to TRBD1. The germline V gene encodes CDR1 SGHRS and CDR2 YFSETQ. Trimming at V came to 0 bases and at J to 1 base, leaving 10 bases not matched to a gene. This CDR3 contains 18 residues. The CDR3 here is CASSLVGQGIGGNTEAFF. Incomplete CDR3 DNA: TGCGCCAGCAGCTTGGTCGGACAGGGGATAGGGGGGAACACTGAA.

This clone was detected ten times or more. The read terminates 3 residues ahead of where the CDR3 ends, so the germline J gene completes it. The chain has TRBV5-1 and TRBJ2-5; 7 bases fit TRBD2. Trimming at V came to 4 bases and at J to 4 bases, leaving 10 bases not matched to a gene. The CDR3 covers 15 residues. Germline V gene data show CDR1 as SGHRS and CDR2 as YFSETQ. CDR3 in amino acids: CASSPQTSRGETQYF. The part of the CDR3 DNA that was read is TGCGCCAGCAGCCCCCAGACTAGCCGAGGAGAGACC.

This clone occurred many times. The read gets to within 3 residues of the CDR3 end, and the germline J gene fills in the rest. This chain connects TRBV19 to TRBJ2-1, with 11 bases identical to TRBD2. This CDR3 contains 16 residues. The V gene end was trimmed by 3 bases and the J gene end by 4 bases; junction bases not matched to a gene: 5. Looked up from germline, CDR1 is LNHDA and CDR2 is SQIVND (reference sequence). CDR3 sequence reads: CASSMWTSGSYNEQFF. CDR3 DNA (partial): TGTGCCAGTAGTATGTGGACTAGCGGGTCTTACAATGAG.

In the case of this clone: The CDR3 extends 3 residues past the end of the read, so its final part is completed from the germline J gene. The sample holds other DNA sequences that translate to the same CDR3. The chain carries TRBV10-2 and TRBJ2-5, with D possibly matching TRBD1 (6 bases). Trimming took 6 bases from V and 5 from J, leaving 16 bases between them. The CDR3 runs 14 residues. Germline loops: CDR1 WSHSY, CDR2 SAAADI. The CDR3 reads CASRGAGAGETQYF. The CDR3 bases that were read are TGCGCCAGCAGAGGTGCAGGGGCTGGGGAGACC.

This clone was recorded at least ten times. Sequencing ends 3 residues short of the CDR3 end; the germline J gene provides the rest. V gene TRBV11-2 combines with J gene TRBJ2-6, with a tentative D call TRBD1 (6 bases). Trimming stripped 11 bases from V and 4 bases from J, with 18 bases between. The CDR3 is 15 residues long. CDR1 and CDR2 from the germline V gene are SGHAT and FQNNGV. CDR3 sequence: CASSRGGYGANVLTF. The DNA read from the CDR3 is TGTGCCTCTTCCAGAGGGGGATACGGGGCCAACGTC. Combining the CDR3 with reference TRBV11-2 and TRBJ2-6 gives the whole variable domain EAGVAQSPRYKIIEKRQSVAFWCNPISGHATLYWYQQILGQGPKLLIQFQNNGVVDDSQLPKDRFSAERLKGVDSTLKIQPAKLEDSAVYLCASSRGGYGANVLTFGAGSRLTVL.

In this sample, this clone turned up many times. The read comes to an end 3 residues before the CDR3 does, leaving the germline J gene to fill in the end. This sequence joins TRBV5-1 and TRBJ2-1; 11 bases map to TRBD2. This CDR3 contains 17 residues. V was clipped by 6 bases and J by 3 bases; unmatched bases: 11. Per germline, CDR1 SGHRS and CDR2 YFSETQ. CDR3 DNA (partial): TGCGCCAGCAATCCGGGACTAGCGGTTTCTTACTACAATGAG. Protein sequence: CASNPGLAVSYYNE. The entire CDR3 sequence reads CASNPGLAVSYYNEQFF.

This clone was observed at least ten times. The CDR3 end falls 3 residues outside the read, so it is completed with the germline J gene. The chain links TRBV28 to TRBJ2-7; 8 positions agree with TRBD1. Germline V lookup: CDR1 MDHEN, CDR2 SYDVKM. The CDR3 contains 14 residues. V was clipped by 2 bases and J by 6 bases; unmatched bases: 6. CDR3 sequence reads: CASSLQGARFEQYF. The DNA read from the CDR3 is TGTGCCAGCAGTTTACAGGGGGCTAGGTTCGAG.

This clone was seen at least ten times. This chain's CDR3 is CSASVPDIQYF. The part of the CDR3 DNA that was read is TGCAGTGCTAGCGTTCCGGACATT. The chain links TRBV20-1 to TRBJ2-4; D is uncertain. From the germline J gene comes the end of the CDR3, since the read stops 3 residues before it. Germline V gives CDR1 DFQATT, CDR2 SNEGSKA (reference sequence). V lost 3 bases to trimming and J lost 8 bases, with 8 bases between them. This CDR3 is built from 11 residues.